These 9 T cell receptor beta chains share one sample of origin, sequenced in a study of cytomegalovirus exposure and HLA in healthy donors. The PCR had 60 Vbeta and 13 Jbeta primers. Here immunoSEQ multiplex PCR was the method, and the copy in TCRdb shows in-frame clones only, minus some. The sample has some 190,000 clones; 65% to 85% are singletons. The sample consisted of PBMCs. Receptor source: a girl under 18 in good health and CMV-seropositive.

The gene calls are TRBV9 and TRBJ2-5, with a weak D call TRBD2 (6 bases). The CDR3 loop spans 14 amino acids. Germline CDR1 is SGDLS and CDR2 is YYNGEE. The V gene lost 4 bases and the J gene lost 1 base, with 11 bases spanning the gap. The chain's CDR3 is CASSPPSAQETQYF. The CDR3 nucleotides read TGTGCCAGCAGCCCACCTAGCGCCCAAGAGACCCAGTACTTC.

Here the CDR3 reads CASSEGLAGAYEQFF. The CDR3, as DNA: TGTGCCAGCAGCGAGGGACTAGCGGGAGCCTATGAGCAGTTCTTC. The chain carries TRBV9 and TRBJ2-1; 14 bases are a match to TRBD2. The CDR3 has 15 amino acids. The germline V gene has CDR1 SGDLS and CDR2 YYNGEE. The trim removed 3 bases at V and 8 bases at J, leaving 4 bases unmatched.

This clone was counted a few times. The V gene is TRBV6-6, the J gene TRBJ2-6; D perhaps matches TRBD1 (7 bases). The CDR3 spans 15 residues. V lost 10 bases and J lost 0, with 13 bases in between. Looked up from germline, CDR1 is MNHNY and CDR2 is SVGAGI (reference sequence). The DNA of the CDR3 is TGTGCCATCGACAGGGAGGACTCTGGGGCCAACGTCCTGACTTTC. Protein product: CAIDREDSGANVLTF.

This clone was counted only a few times. The chain joins TRBV4-2 to TRBJ2-7; 8 bases line up with TRBD2. The V gene's germline CDR1 is LGHNA and CDR2 YNFKEQ. The V gene end was trimmed by 4 bases and the J gene end by 4 bases; junction bases not matched to a gene: 12. The CDR3 covers 16 residues. CDR3 loop: CASSPGGSGSTYEQYF. CDR3 coding DNA: TGTGCCAGCAGCCCCGGAGGGAGCGGGAGCACTTACGAGCAGTACTTC.

V usage is TRBV11-2 and J usage is TRBJ2-1; the D gene is possibly TRBD1 (6 bases). The CDR3 totals 16 residues. Germline loops: CDR1 SGHAT, CDR2 FQNNGV. The V end was cut by 1 base, the J end by 5 bases, with 15 bases between. For the CDR3, the DNA is TGTGCCAGCAGCTTAGGTTGGCAGGGGCGTAACAATGAGCAGTTCTTC. It encodes CASSLGWQGRNNEQFF.

The V and J genes are TRBV5-1 and TRBJ2-3; possible D gene TRBD1, 6 bases. The germline V and J ends were trimmed by 3 bases and 0 bases, with 11 bases remaining between them. CDR1 is SGHRS and CDR2 is YFSETQ in the germline V gene. CDR3 length: 15 residues. CDR3 bases: TGCGCCAGCAGCTCCCGGCAGGGGAGCACAGATACGCAGTATTTT. This gives the protein CASSSRQGSTDTQYF.

The chain recombines TRBV5-6 with TRBJ2-7, with 8 nucleotides matching TRBD1. CDR3 length equals 14 residues. Germline V CDR1 and CDR2: SGHDT, YYEEEE. V was pared by 4 bases and J by 5 bases, with 8 bases of the junction left unmatched. The CDR3 coding sequence is TGTGCCAGCAGCGAAATGGACAGGGTCCACGAGCAGTACTTC. It codes for CASSEMDRVHEQYF.

CDR3 bases: TGTGCCAGCAGTTCCGGGACAGGGGTCGCGGGGGATGAAGCTTTCTTT. The encoded protein is CASSSGTGVAGDEAFF. This chain uses TRBV6-4 with TRBJ1-1; 10 bases are shared with TRBD1. J gave up 7 bases and V 5 bases, and 13 bases lay outside the gene matches. This CDR3 contains 16 residues. CDR1 MRHNA and CDR2 SNTAGT come from the germline V gene.

As DNA, the CDR3 is TGCGCCAGCAGCTGGACAGGGGGCGGAGAGACCCAGTACTTC. It specifies CASSWTGGGETQYF. The gene calls are TRBV5-1 and TRBJ2-5; 11 positions agree with TRBD1. CDR3 size: 14 residues. Germline assignment: CDR1 SGHRS and CDR2 YFSETQ. The V and J ends lost 3 bases and 4 bases, in that order; junction bases with no gene match: 2.